This is a list of T cell receptor beta chains from one sample in a study of cytomegalovirus exposure and HLA in healthy donors. The protocol was immunoSEQ multiplex PCR, while the TCRdb copy is restricted to in-frame clones and leaves out a portion. The sample shows 140,000 or so clones, roughly nine tenths of them seen only once. The source material was PBMCs. The receptors were sampled from a young woman in good health and CMV-seropositive. Both conserved end residues are part of each CDR3. The D gene is left open where the match is weak. Some rows mark clone size as missing; the rest say once, few, many or name a class of expanded clone.

j_call	clone_size	v_call	d_call	cdr3_aa	cdr3_nt
TRBJ1-5	NA	TRBV4-3	TRBD1	CASSPTGGNQPQHF	TGCGCCAGCAGCCCGACAGGGGGCAATCAGCCCCAGCATTTT
TRBJ2-3	NA	TRBV27	NA	CASSLFPSTDTQYF	TGTGCCAGCAGTTTATTCCCGAGCACAGATACGCAGTATTTT
TRBJ1-2	NA	TRBV7-9	TRBD1	CASSSTGTGANYGYTF	TGTGCCAGCAGCTCCACCGGGACAGGGGCTAACTATGGCTACACCTTC
TRBJ1-4	NA	TRBV5-4	NA	CASSFSGAEKLFF	TGTGCCAGCAGCTTCTCGGGTGCTGAAAAACTGTTTTTT
TRBJ2-7	NA	TRBV6-5	NA	CASSYSLELIEQYF	TGTGCCAGCAGTTACTCTTTAGAGCTGATCGAGCAGTACTTC
TRBJ1-2	NA	TRBV7-6	TRBD1	CASSFAGTGDGYTF	TGTGCCAGCAGCTTTGCCGGGACAGGGGATGGCTACACCTTC
TRBJ2-2	NA	TRBV7-3	NA	CASSSGTYNGELFF	TGTGCCAGCAGCTCCGGGACTTACAACGGGGAGCTGTTTTTT
TRBJ1-6	NA	TRBV27	NA	CASRLGQGTSPLHF	TGTGCCAGCAGGCTGGGCCAGGGGACCTCACCCCTCCACTTT
TRBJ1-1	once	TRBV7-9	NA	CASSPEAFF	TGTGCCAGCAGCCCGGAAGCTTTCTTT
TRBJ1-5	many	TRBV19	TRBD1	CASSIGQGAQPQHF	TGTGCCAGTAGTATCGGACAGGGGGCGCAGCCCCAGCATTTT
TRBJ1-1	NA	TRBV11-2	NA	CASSLAGSNTEAFF	TGTGCCAGCAGCCTCGCAGGGTCGAACACTGAAGCTTTCTTT
TRBJ2-7	NA	TRBV19	NA	CASSIASGGAYEQYF	TGTGCCAGTAGTATAGCTTCCGGCGGAGCCTACGAGCAGTACTTC
TRBJ2-7	NA	TRBV28	NA	CASSPLGRYEQYF	TGTGCCAGCAGTCCCCTGGGGAGATACGAGCAGTACTTC
TRBJ1-4	NA	TRBV7-6	NA	CASSPTEGEKLFF	TGTGCCAGCAGCCCAACGGAGGGGGAAAAACTGTTTTTT
TRBJ2-7	NA	TRBV4-1	TRBD1	CASSFRDRDYEQYF	TGCGCCAGCAGCTTCCGGGACAGGGACTACGAGCAGTACTTC
TRBJ2-5	NA	TRBV5-1	NA	CASSAGIQETQYF	TGCGCCAGCAGCGCAGGTATCCAAGAGACCCAGTACTTC
TRBJ2-2	many	TRBV11-3	NA	CASSSRDPGELFF	TGTGCCAGCAGCTCGAGGGATCCCGGGGAGCTGTTTTTT
TRBJ2-7	NA	TRBV19	TRBD1	CASSRTGKSGEQYF	TGTGCCAGTAGTCGGACAGGGAAATCGGGCGAGCAGTACTTC
TRBJ2-3	NA	TRBV9	NA	CASSVEGRETDTQYF	TGTGCCAGCAGCGTAGAGGGCAGGGAAACAGATACGCAGTATTTT
TRBJ2-1	NA	TRBV7-9	TRBD1	CASSKETGFYNEQFF	TGTGCCAGCAGCAAGGAGACAGGGTTCTACAATGAGCAGTTCTTC
TRBJ2-7	few	TRBV2	TRBD1	CASSRQGAGEQYF	TGTGCCAGCAGCCGACAGGGGGCTGGTGAGCAGTACTTC
TRBJ1-1	NA	TRBV19	NA	CASSIEFRGVAFF	TGTGCCAGTAGTATCGAGTTTCGGGGGGTGGCTTTCTTT
TRBJ2-5	NA	TRBV6-6	NA	CASSYSHSRETQYF	TGTGCCAGCAGTTACTCGCACTCTCGGGAGACCCAGTACTTC
TRBJ2-1	NA	TRBV9	NA	CASSPHELNEQFF	TGTGCCAGCAGCCCCCACGAACTAAATGAGCAGTTCTTC
TRBJ1-2	NA	TRBV7-8	NA	CASSLRQIADGYTF	TGTGCCAGCAGCCTACGACAGATCGCCGATGGCTACACCTTC
TRBJ1-2	few	TRBV21-1	NA	CASSKALTYGYTF	TGTGCCAGCAGCAAAGCATTAACTTATGGCTACACCTTC
TRBJ2-7	NA	TRBV5-8	TRBD1	CASVGTGNEQYF	TGTGCCAGCGTAGGGACAGGGAACGAGCAGTACTTC
TRBJ1-4	NA	TRBV2	NA	CASSVQGGEKLFF	TGTGCCAGCAGTGTCCAGGGTGGTGAAAAACTGTTTTTT
TRBJ2-7	once	TRBV4-2	TRBD1	CASSLNGQGAPYEQYF	TGTGCCAGCAGCCTGAACGGACAGGGGGCCCCCTACGAGCAGTACTTC
TRBJ2-7	NA	TRBV28	NA	CASRNRPGGGPYEQYF	TGTGCCAGCAGAAATAGACCAGGGGGAGGACCCTACGAGCAGTACTTC
TRBJ2-7	NA	TRBV30	NA	CAWSVRGRYEQYF	TGTGCCTGGAGTGTACGGGGGAGGTACGAGCAGTACTTC
TRBJ2-1	NA	TRBV5-1	NA	CASSPLTGALEQFF	TGCGCCAGCAGCCCTTTGACAGGTGCTCTAGAGCAGTTCTTC
TRBJ1-1	NA	TRBV28	TRBD1	CASSGTVILNTEAFF	TGTGCCAGCAGCGGGACAGTCATCTTGAACACTGAAGCTTTCTTT
TRBJ2-1	NA	TRBV5-4	TRBD1	CASSPRTGHNEQFF	TGTGCCAGCAGCCCCAGGACAGGCCACAATGAGCAGTTCTTC
TRBJ2-2	NA	TRBV7-9	NA	CASSLGVGFPNTGELFF	TGTGCCAGCAGCTTAGGGGTCGGGTTCCCGAACACCGGGGAGCTGTTTTTT
TRBJ2-2	NA	TRBV19	TRBD2	CASTGRGAVTGELFF	TGTGCCAGTACTGGGCGGGGGGCGGTCACCGGGGAGCTGTTTTTT
TRBJ1-2	NA	TRBV4-3	TRBD1	CASSSGQAGGYTF	TGCGCCAGCAGCTCTGGACAGGCGGGTGGCTACACCTTC
TRBJ1-2	NA	TRBV19	TRBD1	CASSMPRQGLNYGYTF	TGTGCCAGTAGTATGCCCCGACAGGGGCTTAACTATGGCTACACCTTC
TRBJ2-1	NA	TRBV28	TRBD2	CASSLGLAGGHNEQFF	TGTGCCAGCAGTTTAGGACTAGCGGGGGGTCATAATGAGCAGTTCTTC
TRBJ1-5	NA	TRBV7-9	NA	CASRLSDSANQPQHF	TGTGCCAGCAGGTTATCTGACAGCGCAAATCAGCCCCAGCATTTT
TRBJ1-2	NA	TRBV5-1	TRBD1	CASSPFDRVYYGYTF	TGCGCCAGCAGCCCGTTTGACAGGGTTTACTATGGCTACACCTTC
TRBJ1-1	NA	TRBV7-8	TRBD1	CASSFSTGGVIMAEAFF	TGTGCCAGCAGCTTTTCTACAGGGGGCGTAATCATGGCTGAAGCTTTCTTT
TRBJ1-6	NA	TRBV2	TRBD1	CASISSQGEFLPLHF	TGTGCCAGCATCTCAAGTCAGGGGGAATTTTTGCCCCTCCACTTT
TRBJ1-1	NA	TRBV5-4	TRBD1	CASSSPTGAGTEAFF	TGTGCCAGCAGCTCTCCTACAGGGGCCGGAACTGAAGCTTTCTTT
TRBJ2-1	NA	TRBV27	TRBD2	CASAPGLALNEQFF	TGTGCCAGTGCACCGGGACTAGCTCTCAATGAGCAGTTCTTC
TRBJ1-2	NA	TRBV30	TRBD1	CAWSRDRGQGGYTF	TGTGCCTGGAGTAGGGACAGGGGGCAAGGGGGCTACACCTTC
TRBJ2-2	NA	TRBV9	NA	CASSVGGTGELFF	TGTGCCAGCAGCGTAGGAGGGACCGGGGAGCTGTTTTTT
TRBJ2-2	few	TRBV27	NA	CASSLWGRGTGELFF	TGTGCCAGCAGTTTATGGGGGCGTGGCACCGGGGAGCTGTTTTTT
TRBJ2-2	NA	TRBV7-2	NA	CASSLGQGPGELFF	TGTGCCAGCAGCTTAGGGCAGGGTCCCGGGGAGCTGTTTTTT